Following are 4 T cell receptor beta chains from one sample sequenced in a study of cytomegalovirus exposure and HLA in healthy donors. Amplification used 60 Vbeta primers and 13 Jbeta primers. Here immunoSEQ multiplex PCR was the method, and the copy in TCRdb shows in-frame clones only, minus some. Of more than 150,000 clones listed, around 80% are singletons. The sequenced sample was PBMCs. Receptors were obtained from a young woman in good health and CMV-seronegative.

V usage is TRBV4-3 and J usage is TRBJ1-1; D may be TRBD1 (5 bases). V lost 0 bases and J lost 3, with 8 bases in between. Germline-derived CDR1 and CDR2 are LGHNA and YSLEER. This CDR3 has 14 amino acids. The CDR3 loop reads CASSQDSRDTEAFF. The CDR3 DNA sequence: TGCGCCAGCAGCCAAGACTCCAGGGACACTGAAGCTTTCTTT.

This chain connects TRBV28 to TRBJ1-2; D is unclear. The germline V gene encodes CDR1 MDHEN and CDR2 SYDVKM. V was cut by 4 bases and J by 5 bases, with 5 bases left in between. The CDR3 consists of 11 residues. The CDR3 DNA reads TGTGCCAGCAGTTACAGTTATGGCTACACCTTC. As protein: CASSYSYGYTF.

The chain combines TRBV19 with TRBJ2-7; 10 nucleotides line up with TRBD1. The V gene's germline CDR1 is LNHDA and CDR2 SQIVND (reference sequence). The CDR3 has 14 residues. With 5 bases clipped from V and 2 bases from J, the junction kept 3 bases outside the gene matches. This CDR3 is CASSVDRGPYEQYF. CDR3 bases: TGTGCCAGTAGTGTTGACAGGGGGCCCTACGAGCAGTACTTC. The variable domain in full, completed from reference TRBV19 and TRBJ2-7, reads DGGITQSPKYLFRKEGQNVTLSCEQNLNHDAMYWYRQDPGQGLRLIYYSQIVNDFQKGDIAEGYSVSREKKESFPLTVTSAQKNPTAFYLCASSVDRGPYEQYFGPGTRLTVT.

The V call is TRBV18, the J call TRBJ2-6; D might be TRBD2 (5 bases). Germline V gene data show CDR1 as KGHSH and CDR2 as LQKENI. There are 16 residues in the CDR3. With 6 bases removed from V and 4 bases from J, the gap between germline ends came to 16 bases. The CDR3 is CASSSDGIGGANVLTF. The CDR3 nucleotides read TGTGCCAGCTCCTCGGACGGGATCGGAGGGGCCAACGTCCTGACTTTC.